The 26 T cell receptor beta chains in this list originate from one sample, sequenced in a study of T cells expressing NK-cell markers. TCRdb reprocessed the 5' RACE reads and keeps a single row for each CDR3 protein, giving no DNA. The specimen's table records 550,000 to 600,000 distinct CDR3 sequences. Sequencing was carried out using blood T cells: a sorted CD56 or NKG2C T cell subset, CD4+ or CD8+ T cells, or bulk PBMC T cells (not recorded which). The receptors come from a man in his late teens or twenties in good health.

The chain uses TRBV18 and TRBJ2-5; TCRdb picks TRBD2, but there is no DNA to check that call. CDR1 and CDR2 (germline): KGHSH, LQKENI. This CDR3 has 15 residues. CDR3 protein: CASSPLAGSGETQYF.

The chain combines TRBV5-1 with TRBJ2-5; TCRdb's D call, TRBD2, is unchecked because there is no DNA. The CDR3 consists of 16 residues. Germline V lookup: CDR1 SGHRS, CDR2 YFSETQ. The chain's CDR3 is CASSLDFSGGRETQYF.

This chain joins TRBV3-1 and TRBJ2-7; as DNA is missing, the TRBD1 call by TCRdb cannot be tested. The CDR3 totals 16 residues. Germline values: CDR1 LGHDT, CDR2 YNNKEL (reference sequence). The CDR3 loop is CASSHRQGMITYEQYF.

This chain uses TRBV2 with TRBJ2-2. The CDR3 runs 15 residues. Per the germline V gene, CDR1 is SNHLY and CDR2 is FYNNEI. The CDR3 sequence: CASSERRRNTGELFF.

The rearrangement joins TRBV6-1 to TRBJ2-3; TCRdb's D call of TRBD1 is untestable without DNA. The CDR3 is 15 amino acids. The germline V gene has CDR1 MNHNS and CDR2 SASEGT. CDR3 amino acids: CASSNPKGSTDTQYF.

The CDR3 sequence is CASSTHGQGLTEAFF. The rearrangement links TRBV12-3 or TRBV12-4 to TRBJ1-1; no DNA is available, so the TRBD1 call from TCRdb remains unchecked. This CDR3 is 15 amino acids long.

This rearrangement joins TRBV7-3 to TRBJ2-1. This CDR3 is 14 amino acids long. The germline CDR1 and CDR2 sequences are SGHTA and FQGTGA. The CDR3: CASSPTSAYNEQFF.

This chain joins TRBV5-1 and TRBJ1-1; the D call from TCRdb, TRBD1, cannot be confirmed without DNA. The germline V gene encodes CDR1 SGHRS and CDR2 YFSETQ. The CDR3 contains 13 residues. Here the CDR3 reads CASSFDRGQGAFF.

The CDR3: CAWSVSLGSIGANVLTF. V gene TRBV30 combines with J gene TRBJ2-6. The germline V gene encodes CDR1 GTSNPN and CDR2 SVGIG (reference sequence). The CDR3 length is 17 residues.

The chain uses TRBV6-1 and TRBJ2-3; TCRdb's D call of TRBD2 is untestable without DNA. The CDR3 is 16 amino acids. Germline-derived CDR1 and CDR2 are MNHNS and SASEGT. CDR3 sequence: CASRGASGRTTDTQYF.

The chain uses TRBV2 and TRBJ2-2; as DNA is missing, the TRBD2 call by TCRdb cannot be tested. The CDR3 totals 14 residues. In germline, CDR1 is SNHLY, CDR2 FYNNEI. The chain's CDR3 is CASTAGSNTGELFF.

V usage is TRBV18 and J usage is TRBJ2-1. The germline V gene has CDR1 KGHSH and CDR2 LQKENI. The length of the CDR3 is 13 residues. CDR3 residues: CASSPLGYNEQFF.

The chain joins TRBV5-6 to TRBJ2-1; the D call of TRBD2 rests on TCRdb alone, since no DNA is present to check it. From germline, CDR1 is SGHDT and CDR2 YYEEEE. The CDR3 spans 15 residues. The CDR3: CASSLGSGRSDEQFF.

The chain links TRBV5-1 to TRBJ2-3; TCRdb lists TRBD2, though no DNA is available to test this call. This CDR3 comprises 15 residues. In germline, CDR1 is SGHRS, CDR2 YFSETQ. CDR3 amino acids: CASSSWDGGGDTQYF.

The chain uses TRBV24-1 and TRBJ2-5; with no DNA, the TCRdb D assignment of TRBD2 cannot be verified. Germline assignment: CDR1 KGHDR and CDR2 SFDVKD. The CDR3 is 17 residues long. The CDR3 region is CATSDKTSGQAGETQYF.

The CDR3 is CASSERGDRVYNEQFF. The V and J genes are TRBV4-1 and TRBJ2-1; the TCRdb D gene call, TRBD1, has no DNA to confirm it. Germline-derived CDR1 and CDR2 are MGHRA and YSYEKL. The CDR3 is 16 amino acids.

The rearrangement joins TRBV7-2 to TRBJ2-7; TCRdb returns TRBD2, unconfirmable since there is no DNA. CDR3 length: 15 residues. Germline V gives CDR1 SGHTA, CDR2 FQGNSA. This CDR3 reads CASSLGLAGGWEQYF.

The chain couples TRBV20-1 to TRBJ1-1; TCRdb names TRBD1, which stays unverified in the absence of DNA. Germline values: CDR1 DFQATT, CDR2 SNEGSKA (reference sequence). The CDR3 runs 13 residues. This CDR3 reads CSGSGVPNTEAFF.

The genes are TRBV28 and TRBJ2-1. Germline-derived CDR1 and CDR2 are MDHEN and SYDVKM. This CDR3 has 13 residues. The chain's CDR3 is CASSFLVISEQFF.

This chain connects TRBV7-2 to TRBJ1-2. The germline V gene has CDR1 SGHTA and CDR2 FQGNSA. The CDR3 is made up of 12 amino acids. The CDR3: CASSLVTYGYTF. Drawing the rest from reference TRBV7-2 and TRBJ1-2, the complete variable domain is GAGVSQSPSNKVTEKGKDVELRCDPISGHTALYWYRQSLGQGLEFLIYFQGNSAPDKSGLPSDRFSAERTGGSVSTLTIQRTQQEDSAVYLCASSLVTYGYTFGSGTRLTVV.

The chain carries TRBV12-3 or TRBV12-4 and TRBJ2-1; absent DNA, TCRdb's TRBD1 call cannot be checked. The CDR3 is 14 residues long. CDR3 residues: CASSWRQGGNEQFF.

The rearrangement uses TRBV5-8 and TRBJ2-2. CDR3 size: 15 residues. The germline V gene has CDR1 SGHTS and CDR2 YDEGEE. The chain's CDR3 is CASSVTLPNTGELFF.

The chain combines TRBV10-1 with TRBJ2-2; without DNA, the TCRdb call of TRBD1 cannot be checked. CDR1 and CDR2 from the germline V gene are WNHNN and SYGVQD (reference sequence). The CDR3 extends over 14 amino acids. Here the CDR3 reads CASSDFRGTGELFF.

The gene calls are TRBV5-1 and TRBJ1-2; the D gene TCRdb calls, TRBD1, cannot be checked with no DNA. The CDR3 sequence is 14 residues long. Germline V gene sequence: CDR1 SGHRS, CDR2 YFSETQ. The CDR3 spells CASSPTGQGDGYTF.

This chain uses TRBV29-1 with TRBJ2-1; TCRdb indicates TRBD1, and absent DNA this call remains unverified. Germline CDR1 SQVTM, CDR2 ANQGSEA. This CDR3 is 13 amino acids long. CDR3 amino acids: CSVDWQPQEEQFF.

CDR3 region: CATKKGLHQTSTDTQYF. The chain couples TRBV24-1 to TRBJ2-3; the D call of TRBD1 rests on TCRdb alone, since no DNA is present to check it. Germline values: CDR1 KGHDR, CDR2 SFDVKD. CDR3 length equals 17 residues.